This passage covers 29 T cell receptor beta chains from one sample sequenced in a study of human T cells and chemical hapten exposure. The time point was: pre-sensitization, week 0. Treatment defined: therapeutic diphenylcyclopropenone sensitization with weekly scalp DPC. In TCRdb, the RACE reads were re-called with MiXCR into one record per CDR3 protein. The sample records 85,000 to 100,000 distinct CDR3 sequences, approximately 10% being singletons. Sequencing used whole blood, obtained in connection with sensitization to the hapten diphenylcyclopropenone (DPC). These receptor sequences come from a woman aged 55-70 years with alopecia areata. Some clones in this sample may be carry-over from other donors' samples.

The chain joins TRBV29-1 to TRBJ1-2; D is unclear. The CDR3 is 12 residues long. The V and J ends lost 8 bases and 4 bases respectively, with 14 bases between them. CDR1 is SQVTM, CDR2 ANQGSEA, per germline. The CDR3 region is CSSGGGLYGYTF. The CDR3 nucleotides read TGCAGCTCTGGAGGCGGGCTCTATGGCTACACCTTC.

This clonotype was observed many times. CDR3 region: CASSSRRSLKRDNKSSNYGYTF. CDR3 DNA sequence: TGTGCCAGCAGCTCCCGGAGGTCCCTTAAGCGGGACAACAAATCCTCCAACTATGGCTACACCTTC. This sequence joins TRBV27 and TRBJ1-2, with D perhaps TRBD1 (6 bases). This CDR3 is built from 22 residues. Trimming stripped 6 bases from V and 2 bases from J, with 37 bases between. The germline V gene encodes CDR1 MNHEY and CDR2 SMNVEV (reference sequence).

This clonotype was observed a handful of times. The rearrangement uses TRBV20-1 and TRBJ2-7; 10 bases fit TRBD1. V shed 6 bases and J 2 bases; nucleotides not matched to a gene: 7. The CDR3 is made up of 14 amino acids. Germline CDR1 DFQATT, CDR2 SNEGSKA (reference sequence). Written as DNA, the CDR3 is TGCAGTGCGGACCGGGACAGGGGACCCTACGAGCAGTACTTC. Its protein is CSADRDRGPYEQYF.

This chain connects TRBV10-3 to TRBJ2-3; 8 nucleotides match TRBD1. Looked up from germline, CDR1 is ENHRY and CDR2 is SYGVKD. There are 15 residues in the CDR3. Trimming cost V 2 bases and J 7 bases; bases outside gene matches: 8. The CDR3 bases are TGTGCCATCAGTGAGCTTGGGACAGGACAACATACGCAGTATTTT. This translates into CAISELGTGQHTQYF.

In its sample, this clonotype was seen many times. The genes are TRBV20-1 and TRBJ2-3; the D gene could be TRBD1 or TRBD2 (5 bases each). The germline V gene encodes CDR1 DFQATT and CDR2 SNEGSKA (reference sequence). Trimming took off 2 bases at V and 0 bases at J, with 9 bases between the two ends. The CDR3 has 14 residues. CDR3 loop: CSARRGASTDTQYF. The CDR3 nucleotides are TGCAGTGCTAGACGAGGGGCAAGCACAGATACGCAGTATTTT.

A few counts support this clonotype. The rearrangement joins TRBV20-1 to TRBJ2-7; 9 bases are shared with TRBD1. From germline, CDR1 is DFQATT and CDR2 SNEGSKA (reference sequence). This CDR3 has 20 amino acids. V was clipped by 2 bases and J by 1 base; unmatched bases: 21. The DNA for the CDR3 is TGCAGTGCTAGAAGTCCACCCGGGACAGGGCCAGATCTAAGGTCCTACGAGCAGTACTTC. Residues: CSARSPPGTGPDLRSYEQYF.

This clonotype was detected ten times or more. The chain employs TRBV5-1 and TRBJ2-7, with TRBD1 identical over 9 bases. After removal of 7 bases from V and 3 bases from J, the junction contained 11 bases not matched to a gene. The germline V gene encodes CDR1 SGHRS and CDR2 YFSETQ. The length of the CDR3 is 15 residues. CDR3 in amino acids: CASALTGGGIYEQYF. The CDR3 nucleotides are TGCGCCAGCGCATTGACAGGGGGAGGGATCTACGAGCAGTACTTC.

The V gene is TRBV24-1, the J gene TRBJ2-1; 8 positions match TRBD2. The trim removed 3 bases at V and 0 bases at J, leaving 6 bases unmatched. CDR1 is KGHDR, CDR2 SFDVKD, per germline. This CDR3 region has 17 residues. The CDR3 sequence: CATSDPRGGSSYNEQFF. The CDR3 DNA reads as TGTGCCACCAGTGATCCTCGGGGGGGGAGCTCCTACAATGAGCAGTTCTTC.

The gene calls are TRBV5-4 and TRBJ1-1; D not certain. The V and J ends lost 4 bases and 1 base respectively, with 11 bases between them. The CDR3 runs 14 residues. Germline CDR1 and CDR2: SGHNT and YYREEE (reference sequence). The CDR3 coding sequence is TGTGCCAGCAGCATGGCAGGAGAGAACACTGAAGCTTTCTTT. Its protein is CASSMAGENTEAFF.

This clonotype has only a few counts. This chain uses TRBV5-5 with TRBJ2-3; 9 bases align to TRBD1. There are 16 residues in the CDR3. CDR1 and CDR2 from the germline V gene are SGHKS and YYEKEE (reference sequence). The J segment lost 3 bases and the V segment lost 3 bases, leaving 8 bases of the junction unmatched. The CDR3 nucleotides read TGTGCCAGCAGCTGGGGACCGGGACAGGGTACAGATACGCAGTATTTT. Translated, it gives CASSWGPGQGTDTQYF.

This chain uses TRBV7-6 with TRBJ2-1; D gene ambiguous. The CDR3 runs 15 residues. V was trimmed by 1 base and J by 1 base, leaving 8 bases between them. The germline V gene encodes CDR1 SGHVS and CDR2 FNYEAQ. The CDR3 region is CASSLELGSYNEQFF. Written as DNA, the CDR3 is TGTGCCAGCAGCTTAGAGTTGGGGTCCTACAATGAGCAGTTCTTC.

This clonotype has only a few counts. The chain is built from TRBV7-9 and TRBJ1-3; D remains ambiguous. Trimming took 1 base from V and 0 from J, leaving 7 bases between them. Germline V gene data show CDR1 as SEHNR and CDR2 as FQNEAQ (reference sequence). This CDR3 spans 15 amino acids. Written as DNA, the CDR3 is TGTGCCAGCAGCTTAGAAGCCTACTCTGGAAACACCATATATTTT. This gives the protein CASSLEAYSGNTIYF.

This rearrangement joins TRBV18 to TRBJ1-2; the match to TRBD1 covers 7 bases. The V gene's germline CDR1 is KGHSH and CDR2 LQKENI. The V gene end was trimmed by 6 bases and the J gene end by 4 bases; junction bases not matched to a gene: 11. This CDR3 spans 15 amino acids. This CDR3 reads CASSREEGAFYGYTF. The CDR3 DNA follows: TGTGCCAGCTCCCGCGAGGAGGGGGCCTTCTATGGCTACACCTTC. The full variable domain, with the rest looked up from reference TRBV18 and TRBJ1-2, is NAGVMQNPRHLVRRRGQEARLRCSPMKGHSHVYWYRQLPEEGLKFMVYLQKENIIDESGMPKERFSAEFPKEGPSILRIQQVVRGDSAAYFCASSREEGAFYGYTFGSGTRLTVV.

This clonotype was observed at least ten times. The rearrangement joins TRBV5-1 to TRBJ2-7; D call uncertain. The CDR3 spans 14 residues. Trimming took 1 base from V and 10 from J, leaving 18 bases between them. Germline V CDR1 and CDR2: SGHRS, YFSETQ. The CDR3 region is CASSLTDGWINQYF. The DNA of the CDR3 is TGCGCCAGCAGCTTGACGGACGGTTGGATTAATCAGTACTTC.

This chain connects TRBV15 to TRBJ1-1, with 7 bases that match TRBD1. This CDR3 has 16 amino acids. The germline gives CDR1 LNHNV, CDR2 YYDKDF (reference sequence). With V trimmed by 0 bases and J by 1 base, 5 bases remained unmatched. CDR3 residues: CATSREIDRENTEAFF. CDR3 bases: TGTGCCACCAGCAGAGAGATTGACAGGGAGAACACTGAAGCTTTCTTT.

In this sample, this clonotype turned up many times. The chain couples TRBV18 to TRBJ1-5, with D possibly TRBD1 on 6 matching bases. This CDR3 has 16 amino acids. Per the germline V gene, CDR1 is KGHSH and CDR2 is LQKENI. Deletions cut 1 base from V and 2 bases from J, with 12 bases between. The CDR3 spells CASSPLGGAGNQPQHF. In DNA form, the CDR3 reads TGTGCCAGCTCACCACTGGGGGGGGCGGGCAATCAGCCCCAGCATTTT.

As regards this clonotype: This could be a read error, since a much larger clone is one nucleotide away. This chain uses TRBV7-2 with TRBJ2-7, with 9 bases fitting TRBD2. CDR3 length: 14 amino acids. The trim removed 6 bases at V and 4 bases at J, leaving 7 bases unmatched. Looked up from germline, CDR1 is SGHTA and CDR2 is FQGNSA. The CDR3 DNA is TGTGCCAGCAGGTTCCTAGCGGGGCCTTACGAGCAGTACTTC. Protein product: CASRFLAGPYEQYF.

This clonotype has ten or more counts. This sequence joins TRBV7-6 and TRBJ2-4; D is undetermined. V was cut by 2 bases and J by 1 base, with 9 bases left in between. The germline CDR1 and CDR2 sequences are SGHVS and FNYEAQ. This CDR3 is built from 15 residues. The CDR3 sequence is CASSLPWTAKNIQYF. The DNA for the CDR3 is TGTGCCAGCAGCTTACCTTGGACCGCCAAAAACATTCAGTACTTC.

This clonotype has just a few counts. The chain carries TRBV11-2 and TRBJ2-3; D is perhaps TRBD1 or TRBD2 (6 bases each). This CDR3 region has 18 residues. Trimming cost V 1 base and J 0 bases, with 17 bases left between them. Germline V lookup: CDR1 SGHAT, CDR2 FQNNGV. CDR3 nucleotides: TGTGCCAGCAGCTTAGGCCGGGGGCAGAGACGTAGCACAGATACGCAGTATTTT. This gives the protein CASSLGRGQRRSTDTQYF.

The table lists this clonotype with many counts. The CDR3 sequence is CASSRTAPYGYTF. The CDR3 DNA reads as TGTGCCAGCAGCAGGACGGCCCCCTATGGCTACACCTTC. The V and J genes are TRBV7-8 and TRBJ1-2; D gene ambiguous. Germline assignment: CDR1 SGHVS and CDR2 FQNEAQ. Trimming pared 5 bases from V and 4 bases from J, leaving 11 bases between. The length of the CDR3 is 13 residues. Supplemented by reference TRBV7-8 and TRBJ1-2, the full variable domain reads GAGVSQSPRYKVAKRGQDVALRCDPISGHVSLFWYQQALGQGPEFLTYFQNEAQLDKSGLPSDRFFAERPEGSVSTLKIQRTQQEDSAVYLCASSRTAPYGYTFGSGTRLTVV.

The CDR3 reads CASSLAPTGTYEQYF. Written as DNA, the CDR3 is TGCGCCAGCAGCTTGGCCCCGACAGGGACCTACGAGCAGTACTTC. The rearrangement joins TRBV5-1 to TRBJ2-7; 7 bases agree with TRBD1. The length of the CDR3 is 15 residues. Germline CDR1 SGHRS, CDR2 YFSETQ. The ends lost 0 bases at V and 2 bases at J; junction bases unmatched: 5.

This clonotype occurred a few times. The chain carries TRBV5-1 and TRBJ1-4; D uncertain. There are 14 residues in the CDR3. Between the trimmed V and J ends, which lost 4 bases and 4 bases, there was a span of 11 bases. Germline lookup yields CDR1 SGHRS and CDR2 YFSETQ. The CDR3 sequence: CASSREGVNEKLFF. The CDR3, as DNA: TGCGCCAGCAGCCGGGAGGGCGTTAATGAAAAACTGTTTTTT. The whole variable domain, remainder taken from reference TRBV5-1 and TRBJ1-4, is KAGVTQTPRYLIKTRGQQVTLSCSPISGHRSVSWYQQTPGQGLQFLFEYFSETQRNKGNFPGRFSGRQFSNSRSEMNVSTLELGDSALYLCASSREGVNEKLFFGSGTQLSVL.

This clonotype has at least ten counts. The gene calls are TRBV18 and TRBJ2-5; no clear D. This CDR3 region has 15 residues. The germline CDR1 and CDR2 sequences are KGHSH and LQKENI. V shed 3 bases and J shed 0 bases, with 11 bases lying between them. The CDR3: CASSPGQAYQETQYF. CDR3 in DNA: TGTGCCAGCTCACCGGGTCAGGCCTACCAAGAGACCCAGTACTTC.

This clonotype was seen repeatedly, ten times or more. The V and J genes are TRBV29-1 and TRBJ1-1; D may be TRBD1 (6 bases). CDR1 SQVTM and CDR2 ANQGSEA come from the germline V gene. Trimming stripped 4 bases from V and 4 bases from J, with 7 bases between. CDR3 size: 11 residues. The CDR3: CSVVRGTEAFF. In nucleotides, the CDR3 is TGCAGCGTTGTCAGGGGCACTGAAGCTTTCTTT.

The rearrangement uses TRBV29-1 and TRBJ2-2; D may be TRBD1 or TRBD2 (5 bases each). Per germline, CDR1 SQVTM and CDR2 ANQGSEA. The CDR3 runs 14 residues. V was trimmed by 6 bases and J by 0 bases, leaving 11 bases between them. CDR3 in amino acids: CSVLGTANTGELFF. CDR3 bases: TGCAGCGTCCTAGGGACGGCGAACACCGGGGAGCTGTTTTTT.

This clonotype was observed many times. J is TRBJ2-5 and V is TRBV11-2; D is possibly TRBD2 (6 bases). V lost 7 bases and J 3 bases, leaving 15 bases between the germline ends. CDR3 length: 14 residues. Germline V gene data show CDR1 as SGHAT and CDR2 as FQNNGV. The CDR3 sequence is CASTIGGAEETQYF. DNA for the CDR3: TGTGCCAGCACCATAGGCGGGGCGGAAGAGACCCAGTACTTC.

In regard to this clonotype: This may be a read error: a much more frequent sequence differs by one nucleotide. This rearrangement joins TRBV7-2 to TRBJ2-2, with 10 bases aligning to TRBD1. Germline-derived CDR1 and CDR2 are SGHTA and FQGNSA. CDR3 length: 13 residues. The CDR3 bases are TGTGCCAGCAGCCGACAGGGGGCCGGGGAGCCGTTTTTT. This encodes CASSRQGAGEPFF.

CDR3 sequence: CSARSRRDRETQYF. CDR3 DNA sequence: TGCAGTGCTAGAAGTAGGAGGGATCGGGAGACCCAGTACTTC. The rearrangement joins TRBV20-1 to TRBJ2-5, with D maybe TRBD2 (6 bases). Germline loops: CDR1 DFQATT, CDR2 SNEGSKA (reference sequence). The CDR3 spans 14 residues. Trimming pared 2 bases from V and 5 bases from J, leaving 15 bases between.

This clonotype was seen a few times. The chain employs TRBV5-1 and TRBJ2-3; 12 positions match TRBD2. The V and J ends lost 3 bases and 2 bases, in that order; junction bases with no gene match: 7. From germline, CDR1 is SGHRS and CDR2 YFSETQ. The CDR3 consists of 17 residues. The CDR3 DNA sequence: TGCGCCAGCAGCTCAAAAACTAGCGGGGGGTTCACAGATACGCAGTATTTT. Translated: CASSSKTSGGFTDTQYF. Full variable domain (rest looked up from reference TRBV5-1 and TRBJ2-3): KAGVTQTPRYLIKTRGQQVTLSCSPISGHRSVSWYQQTPGQGLQFLFEYFSETQRNKGNFPGRFSGRQFSNSRSEMNVSTLELGDSALYLCASSSKTSGGFTDTQYFGPGTRLTVL.